The present TCR beta chain was sequenced within a study of T cell responses to AZD1222 COVID-19 vaccine. The study's findings and limits: Researchers took repertoire samples only after the peak T cell response had come.

Repertoires were generated with immunoSEQ multiplex PCR, while TCRdb's copy carries only in-frame clones and drops some. The sample holds 150,000 to 200,000 clones, about 91% seen once. The CDR3 sequence is 17 residues long. Losses at the gene ends were 0 bases for V and 0 bases for J; bases not matched to a gene: 7. Germline assignment: CDR1 LGHNA and CDR2 YNFKEQ. For this clone: As yet, its antigen is unknown.

The TCR was taken from an adult who received the AZD1222 COVID-19 vaccine. The chain combines TRBV4-2 with TRBJ1-2; 7 nucleotides line up with TRBD1. The starting material was peripheral blood, obtained 28 days after the second AZD1222 dose. This CDR3 reads CASSQEPGGKANYGYTF. CDR3 bases: TGTGCCAGCAGCCAAGAGCCAGGGGGTAAGGCTAACTATGGCTACACCTTC.